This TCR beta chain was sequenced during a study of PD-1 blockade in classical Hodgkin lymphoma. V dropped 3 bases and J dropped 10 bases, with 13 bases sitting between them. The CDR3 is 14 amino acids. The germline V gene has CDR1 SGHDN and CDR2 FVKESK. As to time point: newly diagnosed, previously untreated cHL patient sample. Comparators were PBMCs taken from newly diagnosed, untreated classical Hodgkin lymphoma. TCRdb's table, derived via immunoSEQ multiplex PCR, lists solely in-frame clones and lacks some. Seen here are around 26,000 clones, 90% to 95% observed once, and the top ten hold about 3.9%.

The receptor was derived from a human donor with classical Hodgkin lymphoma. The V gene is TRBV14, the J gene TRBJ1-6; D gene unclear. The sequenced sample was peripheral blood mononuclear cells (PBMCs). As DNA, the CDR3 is TGTGCCAGCAGCCACCACGCCGGGTTATCACCCCTCCACTTT. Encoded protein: CASSHHAGLSPLHF.